This T cell receptor (beta chain) comes out of a study of Ad26.COV2.S vaccination and SARS-CoV-2 variants. Study information: Administration of Ad26.COV2.S was intramuscular, either once or twice 56 days apart. General study points: Spike-specific TCR breadth in vaccine recipients exceeded that seen in placebo recipients.

Turning to this clone: Its antigen is unknown.

This table comes from immunoSEQ multiplex PCR, and its TCRdb copy is limited to in-frame clones, with some not included. The table includes 200,000 to 300,000 clones, approximately 88% detected once. V lost 4 bases and J 7 bases, leaving 11 bases between the germline ends. The CDR3 sequence is 13 residues long. Germline values: CDR1 MGHRA, CDR2 YSYEKL. Treatment in this sample: roughly 20 received Ad26.COV2.S at low or high dose, single or two shots; roughly five received placebo; per-sample allocation not given. Material that was analyzed had been drawn on day 63 after the first vaccine or placebo injection. Wuhan-strain spike was delivered by a replication-incompetent Ad26 vector.

The source was peripheral blood, collected in a trial of Ad26.COV2.S vaccine versus placebo. This sequence was found in a person aged 18 to 65 who received the Ad26.COV2.S COVID-19 vaccine or a placebo. The chain has TRBV4-1 and TRBJ2-1; D is perhaps TRBD1 (6 bases). The DNA for the CDR3 is TGCGCCAGCAGCCCGGAACAGGGAAATGAGCAGTTCTTC. Protein product: CASSPEQGNEQFF.